Listed below are T cell receptor beta chains from one sample, sequenced in a study of cytomegalovirus exposure and HLA in healthy donors. Some clones are missing from TCRdb's copy, which holds only in-frame ones; the method was immunoSEQ multiplex PCR. Among hundreds of thousands of clones, 70% to 85% were seen once, and the ten largest hold less than 4.5%. Sequencing was carried out using PBMCs. These receptors were taken from a male donor in good health and CMV-seronegative. The CDR3 runs from the conserved cysteine through the conserved F or W. A D gene is named only where the DNA matches it firmly. Size values are once, few and many counts, or a class for expanded clones, and some rows have none.

J: TRBJ2-1; V: TRBV11-3; D: TRBD2; size: .; DNA: TGTGCCAGCAGCCTACTAGCGGGAGCGGGTTATGAGCAGTTCTTC; CDR3: CASSLLAGAGYEQFF
J: TRBJ1-3; V: TRBV5-1; D: .; size: .; DNA: TGCGCCAGCAGCTTGGCGGGAGCACCCTCTGGAAACACCATATATTTT; CDR3: CASSLAGAPSGNTIYF
J: TRBJ2-6; V: TRBV11-2; D: .; size: .; DNA: TGTGCCAGCAGCTTACAGGACAACAACGTCCTGACTTTC; CDR3: CASSLQDNNVLTF
J: TRBJ1-1; V: TRBV19; D: TRBD1; size: .; DNA: TGTGCCAGTAGTATGTGGGGACAGGGTTCAGCTGAAGCTTTCTTT; CDR3: CASSMWGQGSAEAFF
J: TRBJ1-1; V: TRBV7-2; D: TRBD1; size: .; DNA: TGTGCCAGCAGCGCCCGTGGGACAGGGGGTCCTGGCACTGAAGCTTTCTTT; CDR3: CASSARGTGGPGTEAFF
J: TRBJ2-7; V: TRBV6-6; D: .; size: few; DNA: TGTGCCAGCAGGAGTAGCGTCTCATCCTACGAGCAGTACTTC; CDR3: CASRSSVSSYEQYF
J: TRBJ1-2; V: TRBV6-5; D: TRBD1; size: .; DNA: TGTGCCAGCACCTCCGAGGGACAGGGAGAGGTCGGCTACACCTTC; CDR3: CASTSEGQGEVGYTF
J: TRBJ1-1; V: TRBV9; D: .; size: .; DNA: TGTGCCAGCAGCGTAGAAGGGGGGGCGATCTCCAAAACTTTCTTT; CDR3: CASSVEGGAISKTFF
J: TRBJ2-1; V: TRBV7-9; D: .; size: many; DNA: TGTGCCAGCAGCTTAGCGGCCGGGTTGGATGAGCAGTTCTTC; CDR3: CASSLAAGLDEQFF
J: TRBJ1-4; V: TRBV9; D: TRBD1; size: .; DNA: TGTGCCAGCAGCCCACGGACAGGGGTGAACCCTAATGAAAAACTGTTTTTT; CDR3: CASSPRTGVNPNEKLFF
J: TRBJ1-2; V: TRBV4-1; D: .; size: .; DNA: TGCGCCAGCAGCCAAGGTCGCCAGGGAGGGCTAGGTGGCTACACCTTC; CDR3: CASSQGRQGGLGGYTF
J: TRBJ1-1; V: TRBV2; D: .; size: many; DNA: TGTGCCAGCACTGGGGGCGGGAACACTGAAGCTTTCTTT; CDR3: CASTGGGNTEAFF
J: TRBJ1-1; V: TRBV19; D: TRBD1; size: .; DNA: TGTGCCAGTAGTACGGGACAGACGAACACTGAAGCTTTCTTT; CDR3: CASSTGQTNTEAFF
J: TRBJ1-1; V: TRBV7-2; D: TRBD1; size: .; DNA: TGTGCCAGCAGCTCGATGGGGACAGGGGTGTGGACTGAAGCTTTCTTT; CDR3: CASSSMGTGVWTEAFF
J: TRBJ2-3; V: TRBV5-1; D: TRBD2; size: .; DNA: TGCGCCAGCAGCTTTCTAGCGGGAGGGCCGGAAGATACGCAGTATTTT; CDR3: CASSFLAGGPEDTQYF
J: TRBJ1-1; V: TRBV7-2; D: .; size: .; DNA: TGTGCCAGCAGCTTGGGCAGGGTCACTGAAGCTTTCTTT; CDR3: CASSLGRVTEAFF